This T cell receptor (beta chain) was documented in a study of blood T cell repertoires in COVID-19 (TCRdb year 2020). With respect to the entire study: The collaborator samples originated in the United States, Italy and Spain and spanned the acute and convalescent phases of COVID-19. The prospective study material was composed of cDNA or gDNA derived from T cells, B-cell-depleted T cells, or PBMCs. The dataset comprised deeply sampled blood TCRbeta repertoires from subjects exposed to, actively infected with, or recovered from COVID-19. A freely available public database, intended as a resource for researchers studying the immune response to SARS-CoV-2, is where the repertoires were released. Samples were obtained from the ongoing ImmuneRACE study (first 160 participants) and from 950 to 1,500 subjects provided by 6 global collaborators. The sample metadata nearly always contained a de-identified subject ID, COVID-19 status, age in years and sex. Where HLA class I and class II types were available, the types were taken from metadata supplied by the sample provider, not from assay-based typing. What the authors observed across the whole study: The quantity of clinical and demographic metadata differed by source and by participant and was supplied without curation.

Details on this clone: This clone's antigen is unknown. No much larger clone is present one base from it, and per-base qualities are unavailable.

The immunoSEQ Assay, a bias-controlled multiplex PCR, was used to amplify TCRbeta CDR3 regions from genomic DNA. Per the original workflow: Nucleated cell counts per sample were estimated from amplification of reference gene primers within the assay. Sequence reads were collapsed and filtered to measure the absolute abundance of every unique TCRbeta CDR3 rearrangement. Productive Simpson clonality was computed per sample as the square root of Simpson's diversity index over productive rearrangements. TCRdb obtained this table from immuneACCESS and retained in-frame rearrangements with V and J assigned. These tables miss some clones; where compared with another copy, unresolved V genes account for less than half of the shortfall, and the remainder is unexplained. Clone size and the V and J calls come from that table; the DNA yielded D and trimming. In all, the sample holds about 400,000 clones, and 85% to 90% of those were seen once. The ten most abundant clones make up about 1.7% of the sample.

Participants in the prospective study were aged roughly 18 to 89 years, lived in under 30 United States geographic areas, and enrolled through a virtual design. In the prospective study, cohorts were assigned on the basis of participant-reported clinical history obtained from a screening survey and a study questionnaire. Recovered participants in ImmuneRACE Cohort 3 were defined by two consecutive negative NP/OP PCR tests, clearance by a healthcare professional, or resolution of symptoms. In the prospective study, mobile phlebotomists collected whole blood, serum and a nasopharyngeal or oropharyngeal swab from each participant. Over a roughly two-month period, participants in the prospective study had the option of providing additional blood draws and questionnaires. Before DNA extraction, blood samples from the prospective study were shipped at room temperature or frozen. The sequenced material came from PBMCs or T cells enriched from blood (not recorded which). The sequence derives from a woman younger than 45 who had recovered from COVID-19.

The CDR3 protein sequence reads: CASSPRQGANTEAFF. The sequenced DNA is TGTGCCAGCTCACCGCGACAGGGGGCGAACACTGAAGCTTTCTTT. Recombination linked TRBV18 to TRBJ1-1, with 10 middle bases fitting TRBD1. V is pruned by 3 bases and J by 1 base, leaving 2 bases of the junction without a gene match. The CDR3 runs 15 amino acids, cysteine and phenylalanine included. The sequence is cut down to CDR3 DNA, 45 bases in frame from base 1. Based on the germline V gene, the CDR1 and CDR2 sequences are KGHSH and LQKENI. This CDR3, with the reference TRBV18 and TRBJ1-1 proteins standing in past its ends, gives the full variable domain NAGVMQNPRHLVRRRGQEARLRCSPMKGHSHVYWYRQLPEEGLKFMVYLQKENIIDESGMPKERFSAEFPKEGPSILRIQQVVRGDSAAYFCASSPRQGANTEAFFGQGTRLTVV.